This TCR beta chain was identified in a study of early T cells in non-severe SARS-CoV-2 infection. Overall study: Chains stayed unpaired after sequencing of bulk RNA from unsorted whole blood.

As part of library construction, unique molecular identifiers were attached to individual cDNA molecules. TCRdb passed the 5' RACE reads through MiXCR, listing each CDR3 protein once. The sample yields 20,000 to 30,000 distinct CDR3 sequences, 4.5% to 7% seen once. CDR1 is SGHTA, CDR2 FQGNSA, per germline. This CDR3 spans 18 amino acids. Trimming stripped 1 base from V and 4 bases from J, with 20 bases between. Study conclusions and caveats: Database matching using VDJdb favored anti-spike CD8 responses, with private and CD4 specificities left missing.

This clonotype has a count of ten or more. Its antigen is not identified. V is TRBV7-2 and J is TRBJ2-1; D is unresolved. What was sequenced was whole blood. The TCR sequence derives from an adult who was a healthcare worker with PCR-confirmed SARS-CoV-2 infection or an uninfected control (not recorded which). CDR3 in DNA: TGTGCCAGCAGCTTAGGAACGTCAGGACCTATAAAGTACAATGAGCAGTTCTTC. Translated, it gives CASSLGTSGPIKYNEQFF.